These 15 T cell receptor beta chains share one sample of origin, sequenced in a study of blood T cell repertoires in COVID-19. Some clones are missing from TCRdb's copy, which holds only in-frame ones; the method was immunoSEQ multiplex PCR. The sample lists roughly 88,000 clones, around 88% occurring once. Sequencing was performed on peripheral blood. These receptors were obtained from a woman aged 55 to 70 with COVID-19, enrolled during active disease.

CDR3 nucleotides: TGTGCCAGCAGCTTAGATCCGCCGGGGAGCACAGATACGCAGTATTTT. This codes for CASSLDPPGSTDTQYF. The chain uses TRBV7-9 and TRBJ2-3, with a weak D call TRBD2 (5 bases). The CDR3 contains 16 residues. Germline values: CDR1 SEHNR, CDR2 FQNEAQ (reference sequence). V gave up 1 base and J gave up 0 bases, with 11 bases separating them.

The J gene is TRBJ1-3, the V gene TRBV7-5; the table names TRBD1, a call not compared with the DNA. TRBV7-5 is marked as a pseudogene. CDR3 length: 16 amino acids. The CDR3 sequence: CARSFRTGSSGNTIYF. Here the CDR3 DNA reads TGTGCCAGAAGCTTCCGGACAGGGAGCTCTGGAAACACCATATATTTT.

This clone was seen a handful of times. CDR3 coding DNA: TGTGCCAGCAGCCCATCGGGGGTCACTGAAGCTTTCTTT. Amino acid sequence: CASSPSGVTEAFF. The rearrangement uses TRBV7-8 and TRBJ1-1, with TRBD1 as a possible D gene (5 bases). This CDR3 spans 13 amino acids. Germline CDR1 is SGHVS and CDR2 is FQNEAQ. V lost 5 bases to trimming and J lost 4 bases, with 11 bases between them.

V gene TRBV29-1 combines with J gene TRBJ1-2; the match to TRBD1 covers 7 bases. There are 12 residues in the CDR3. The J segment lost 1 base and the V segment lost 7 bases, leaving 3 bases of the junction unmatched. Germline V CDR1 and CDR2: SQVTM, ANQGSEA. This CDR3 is CSARDSNYGYTF. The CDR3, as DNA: TGCAGCGCCCGGGACAGTAACTATGGCTACACCTTC.

CDR3 residues: CASSLSGGEGNQPQHF. CDR3 nucleotides: TGTGCCAGCAGTTTATCAGGGGGCGAAGGCAATCAGCCCCAGCATTTT. This sequence joins TRBV27 and TRBJ1-5; TRBD1 agrees at 7 bases. V lost 0 bases and J lost 2; bases outside the gene matches: 4. Germline V gene sequence: CDR1 MNHEY, CDR2 SMNVEV (reference sequence). This CDR3 spans 16 amino acids.

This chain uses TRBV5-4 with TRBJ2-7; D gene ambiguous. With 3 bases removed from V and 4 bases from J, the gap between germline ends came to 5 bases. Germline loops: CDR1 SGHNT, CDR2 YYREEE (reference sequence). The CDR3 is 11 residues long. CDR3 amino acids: CASSSQYEQYF. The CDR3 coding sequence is TGTGCCAGCAGCTCCCAATACGAGCAGTACTTC.

CDR3 loop: CASSFLGTGTGGLYEQYF. In nucleotides, the CDR3 is TGTGCCAGCAGTTTTCTAGGGACCGGGACAGGGGGTTTATACGAGCAGTACTTC. This chain connects TRBV28 to TRBJ2-7; 11 bases agree with TRBD1. The CDR3 has 18 amino acids. Unmatched junction bases numbered 14, after V lost 3 bases and J lost 4 bases. Germline CDR1 and CDR2: MDHEN and SYDVKM. Drawing the rest from reference TRBV28 and TRBJ2-7, the complete variable domain is DVKVTQSSRYLVKRTGEKVFLECVQDMDHENMFWYRQDPGLGLRLIYFSYDVKMKEKGDIPEGYSVSREKKERFSLILESASTNQTSMYLCASSFLGTGTGGLYEQYFGPGTRLTVT.

CDR3 region: CASSRDILGGYTF. CDR3 in DNA: TGTGCCAGCAGTCGGGACATCCTTGGGGGCTACACCTTC. V is TRBV25-1 and J is TRBJ1-2; a possible D gene is TRBD1 (6 bases). V was trimmed by 5 bases and J by 8 bases, leaving 15 bases between them. Per germline, CDR1 MGHDK and CDR2 SYGVNS. The CDR3 contains 13 residues.

The CDR3 spells CASSPTGTTNEKLFF. The CDR3 region has the DNA TGTGCCAGCAGCCCCACCGGGACAACTAATGAAAAACTGTTTTTT. This chain links TRBV3-1 (or the pseudogene TRBV3-2) with TRBJ1-4; D remains unclear. CDR3 length: 15 amino acids. From germline, CDR1 is LGHDT and CDR2 YNNKEL (reference sequence). V lost 4 bases and J 0 bases, leaving 9 bases between the germline ends.

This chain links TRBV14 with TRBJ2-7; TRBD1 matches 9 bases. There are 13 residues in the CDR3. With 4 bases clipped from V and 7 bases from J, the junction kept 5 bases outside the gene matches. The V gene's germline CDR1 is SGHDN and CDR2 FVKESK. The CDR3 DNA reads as TGTGCCAGCAGCCGGGACAGGGCCGGTGAGCAGTACTTC. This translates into CASSRDRAGEQYF.

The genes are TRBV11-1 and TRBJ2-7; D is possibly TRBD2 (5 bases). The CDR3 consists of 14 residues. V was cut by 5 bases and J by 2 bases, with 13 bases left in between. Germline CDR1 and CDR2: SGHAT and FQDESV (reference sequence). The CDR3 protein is CASSVRRTAYEQYF. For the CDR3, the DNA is TGTGCCAGCAGCGTGAGAAGGACTGCCTACGAGCAGTACTTC.

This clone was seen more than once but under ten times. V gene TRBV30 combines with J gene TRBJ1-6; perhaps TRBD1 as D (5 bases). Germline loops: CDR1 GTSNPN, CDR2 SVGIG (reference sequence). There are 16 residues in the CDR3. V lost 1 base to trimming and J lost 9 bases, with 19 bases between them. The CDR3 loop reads CAWSGQGFALGSPLHF. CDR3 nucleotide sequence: TGTGCCTGGAGTGGTCAGGGCTTCGCACTCGGTTCACCCCTCCACTTT.

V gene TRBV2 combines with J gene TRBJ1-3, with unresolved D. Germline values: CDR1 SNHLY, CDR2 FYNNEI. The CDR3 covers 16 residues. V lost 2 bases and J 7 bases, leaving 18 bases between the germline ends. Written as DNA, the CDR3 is TGTGCCAGCAGTGAATTGGAGAACCCCGCGCGTAACACCATATATTTT. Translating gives CASSELENPARNTIYF.

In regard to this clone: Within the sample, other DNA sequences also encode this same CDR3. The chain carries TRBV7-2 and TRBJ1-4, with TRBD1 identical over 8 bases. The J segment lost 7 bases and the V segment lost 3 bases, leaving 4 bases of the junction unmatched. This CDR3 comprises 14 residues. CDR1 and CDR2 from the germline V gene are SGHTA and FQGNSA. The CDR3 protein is CASSFQGAGEKLFF. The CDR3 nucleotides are TGTGCCAGCAGCTTTCAGGGGGCGGGTGAAAAACTGTTTTTT.

The CDR3 nucleotides read TGTGCCAGCAGCTCTACTATATTGGAGCAGTACTTC. Protein: CASSSTILEQYF. The chain links TRBV7-9 to TRBJ2-7; D not certain. There are 12 residues in the CDR3. The V end lost 4 bases, the J end lost 7 bases, and 11 bases lay between the germline ends. Germline V gives CDR1 SEHNR, CDR2 FQNEAQ (reference sequence).